Presented here are 8 T cell receptor beta chains from one specimen sequenced in a study of blood T cell repertoires in COVID-19. The protocol was immunoSEQ multiplex PCR, while the TCRdb copy is restricted to in-frame clones and leaves out a portion. Among 250,000 or so clones listed, approximately 88% were seen once. The sample consisted of peripheral blood. The source of these receptors is a young woman with COVID-19, enrolled during active disease.

The chain couples TRBV5-1 to TRBJ1-1, with a tentative D call TRBD1 (6 bases). The CDR3 length is 17 residues. The ends were cut back, 2 bases at V and 5 bases at J, with 22 bases in the middle. Germline-derived CDR1 and CDR2 are SGHRS and YFSETQ. Here the CDR3 reads CASSLPGTSVAVTEAFF. As DNA, the CDR3 is TGCGCCAGCAGCTTACCCGGGACAAGCGTCGCAGTTACTGAAGCTTTCTTT.

V usage is TRBV28 and J usage is TRBJ2-1; TRBD2 matches at 13 bases. This CDR3 comprises 14 residues. The germline CDR1 and CDR2 sequences are MDHEN and SYDVKM. With 8 bases clipped from V and 6 bases from J, the junction kept 4 bases outside the gene matches. The CDR3 here is CASRGLAGVNEQFF. DNA for the CDR3: TGTGCCAGCCGAGGACTAGCGGGAGTCAATGAGCAGTTCTTC.

This clone has just one count. J is TRBJ1-6 and V is TRBV7-8, with 7 bases matching TRBD1. The CDR3 is 19 residues long. Trimming took 3 bases from V and 6 from J; bases not matched to a gene: 17. Germline assignment: CDR1 SGHVS and CDR2 FQNEAQ. The CDR3 here is CASSFPRQGRIASNSPLHF. The CDR3 DNA reads TGTGCCAGCAGCTTTCCCAGACAGGGAAGGATAGCTTCTAATTCACCCCTCCACTTT.

The rearrangement links TRBV28 to TRBJ2-2, with 7 bases fitting TRBD1. Germline CDR1 MDHEN, CDR2 SYDVKM. V was pared by 2 bases and J by 6 bases, with 3 bases of the junction left unmatched. CDR3 length equals 14 residues. In nucleotides, the CDR3 is TGTGCCAGCAGTTTACCTGACAGGGCCGGGGAGCTGTTTTTT. Translating gives CASSLPDRAGELFF. The full variable domain, with the rest looked up from reference TRBV28 and TRBJ2-2, is DVKVTQSSRYLVKRTGEKVFLECVQDMDHENMFWYRQDPGLGLRLIYFSYDVKMKEKGDIPEGYSVSREKKERFSLILESASTNQTSMYLCASSLPDRAGELFFGEGSRLTVL.

The count of this clone is one. The chain carries TRBV7-2 and TRBJ2-5; no firm D call. Germline lookup yields CDR1 SGHTA and CDR2 FQGNSA. Between the trimmed V and J ends, which lost 1 base and 1 base, there was a span of 10 bases. The CDR3 is 15 amino acids. The CDR3 is CASSLDRLSQETQYF. CDR3 nucleotides: TGTGCCAGCAGCTTAGATCGACTTTCCCAAGAGACCCAGTACTTC.

J is TRBJ2-1 and V is TRBV6-5; 13 bases are shared with TRBD2. The CDR3 contains 15 residues. Germline CDR1 reads MNHEY; CDR2 reads SVGAGI. Trimming cost V 5 bases and J 5 bases; bases outside gene matches: 3. The CDR3 DNA reads TGTGCCAGCAGTCAACTAGCGGGGGGGGACAATGAGCAGTTCTTC. This sequence encodes CASSQLAGGDNEQFF.

The V and J genes are TRBV28 and TRBJ2-5; 15 positions match TRBD2. CDR1 is MDHEN and CDR2 is SYDVKM in the germline V gene. The trim removed 6 bases at V and 2 bases at J, leaving 10 bases unmatched. This CDR3 is built from 18 residues. CDR3 loop: CASSPGLAGGVFQETQYF. CDR3 bases: TGTGCCAGCAGCCCCGGACTAGCGGGGGGGGTCTTTCAAGAGACCCAGTACTTC.

V usage is TRBV11-3 and J usage is TRBJ2-2; D possibly corresponds to TRBD2 (6 bases). V lost 1 base and J lost 4, with 16 bases in between. The V gene's germline CDR1 is SGHNT and CDR2 YENEEA. CDR3 length: 17 residues. In DNA, the CDR3 is TGTGCCAGCAGCTTAGGCCGAAGCGGGCTTCCCACCGGGGAGCTGTTTTTT. This translates into CASSLGRSGLPTGELFF.